The 30 T cell receptor beta chains listed next were all sequenced from one sample in a study of lymphopenia after photon versus proton radiotherapy. Using immunoSEQ multiplex PCR, the repertoire was profiled, and TCRdb retains in-frame clones only, with some absent. The repertoire has approximately 3,100 clones, less than 80% of them found once; the top ten carry 45% to 55%. The specimen was peripheral blood, collected from a patient treated with proton-based radiotherapy. These receptors were taken from an elderly man with esophageal cancer.

This clone was detected a few times. The J gene is TRBJ2-5, the V gene TRBV19; 7 positions match TRBD1. The J segment lost 10 bases and the V segment lost 2 bases, leaving 13 bases of the junction unmatched. CDR1 and CDR2 (germline): LNHDA, SQIVND (reference sequence). This CDR3 contains 15 residues. CDR3 residues: CASSISGQSDEGQYF. The CDR3 DNA sequence: TGTGCCAGTAGTATATCGGGACAGTCGGATGAGGGCCAGTACTTC.

The table lists this clone with a few counts. V gene TRBV30 combines with J gene TRBJ2-7; 12 bases are shared with TRBD2. V lost 4 bases and J lost 2; bases outside the gene matches: 9. Germline CDR1 reads GTSNPN; CDR2 reads SVGIG (reference sequence). CDR3 length: 16 residues. The DNA of the CDR3 is TGTGCCTGGACCCGACTAGCGGGGGCCCACCCCTACGAGCAGTACTTC. It encodes CAWTRLAGAHPYEQYF.

This clone came up once. The rearrangement links TRBV7-2 to TRBJ2-2; D is undetermined. Trimming left V 2 bases short and J 6 bases short, with 16 bases between. CDR1 SGHTA and CDR2 FQGNSA come from the germline V gene. CDR3 size: 16 residues. The CDR3 DNA reads TGTGCCAGCAGCTTACCAGGATCGCTCGGGTCCGGGGAGCTGTTTTTT. Translated: CASSLPGSLGSGELFF.

This clone was found once. For the CDR3, the DNA is TGTGCCATCAGTGAGGCGAGCGGGGGCGGCATTCAGTACTTC. This gives the protein CAISEASGGGIQYF. This chain links TRBV10-3 with TRBJ2-4, with 8 bases that match TRBD2. Per the germline V gene, CDR1 is ENHRY and CDR2 is SYGVKD. The V and J ends lost 2 bases and 9 bases, in that order; junction bases with no gene match: 6. The CDR3 covers 14 residues.

V and J are TRBV11-3 and TRBJ2-2; TRBD2 might be the D (6 bases). Trimming removed 5 bases from V and 3 bases from J, with 10 bases in between. The germline V gene has CDR1 SGHNT and CDR2 YENEEA. This CDR3 has 14 amino acids. CDR3 loop: CASSDKRDTGELFF. CDR3 nucleotide sequence: TGTGCCAGCAGCGATAAGCGGGACACCGGGGAGCTGTTTTTT.

The genes are TRBV19 and TRBJ2-1, with D perhaps matching TRBD1 or TRBD2 (6 bases each). Germline lookup yields CDR1 LNHDA and CDR2 SQIVND (reference sequence). The CDR3 extends over 16 amino acids. V was cut by 5 bases and J by 8 bases, with 22 bases left in between. CDR3 in DNA: TGTGCCAGTAGTCCGACCAGTGGGGGGCGCGGGTATGAGCAGTTCTTC. It codes for CASSPTSGGRGYEQFF.

This clone has a single count. This chain uses TRBV7-8 with TRBJ1-2; 8 bases line up with TRBD1. Germline trimming cut 0 bases from V and 8 bases from J; bases unmatched to any gene: 11. The CDR3 runs 16 residues. Germline V gene lookup returns CDR1 SGHVS and CDR2 FQNEAQ. The CDR3 coding sequence is TGTGCCAGCAGCTTAGCCCAAGGACAGGGCAAGGGGGGCTACACCTTC. Translating it yields CASSLAQGQGKGGYTF.

The gene calls are TRBV2 and TRBJ2-3, with 11 bases that match TRBD2. After removal of 6 bases from V and 6 bases from J, the junction contained 11 bases not matched to a gene. Germline-derived CDR1 and CDR2 are SNHLY and FYNNEI. CDR3 size: 16 residues. CDR3 in DNA: TGTGCCAGCAGACCTAGCGGGAGGCCCACTTGGGATACGCAGTATTTT. It is translated as CASRPSGRPTWDTQYF.

Only a few counts were recorded for this clone. This sequence joins TRBV5-1 and TRBJ2-3; D remains unclear. Germline CDR1 is SGHRS and CDR2 is YFSETQ. The CDR3 is made up of 12 amino acids. V lost 4 bases to trimming and J lost 0 bases, with 3 bases between them. In DNA form, the CDR3 reads TGCGCCAGCAGCCGCAGCACAGATACGCAGTATTTT. It translates to CASSRSTDTQYF.

The J gene is TRBJ1-6, the V gene TRBV4-1; 7 bases align to TRBD1. Germline CDR1 MGHRA, CDR2 YSYEKL. Trimming at V came to 3 bases and at J to 6 bases, leaving 11 bases not matched to a gene. This CDR3 has 17 amino acids. CDR3 sequence: CASSQGIPGQSNSPLHF. The CDR3 DNA follows: TGCGCCAGCAGCCAGGGGATTCCGGGACAGTCTAATTCACCCCTCCACTTT.

This chain links TRBV15 with TRBJ1-2; TRBD1 aligns across 11 bases. The CDR3 consists of 16 residues. V lost 0 bases to trimming and J lost 7 bases; unmatched junction nucleotides: 7. Looked up from germline, CDR1 is LNHNV and CDR2 is YYDKDF (reference sequence). CDR3 protein: CATSRDRGDRGTGYTF. The CDR3 bases are TGTGCCACCAGCAGAGATCGTGGGGACAGGGGGACTGGCTACACCTTC.

V usage is TRBV5-8 and J usage is TRBJ1-1; D not certain. V lost 4 bases and J 0 bases, leaving 19 bases between the germline ends. Germline V lookup: CDR1 SGHTS, CDR2 YDEGEE. The length of the CDR3 is 17 residues. The CDR3 loop is CASSIQTPTLLNTEAFF. The CDR3 region has the DNA TGTGCCAGCAGCATACAGACACCTACTCTTCTGAACACTGAAGCTTTCTTT.

The chain couples TRBV4-3 to TRBJ2-2; no clear D gene. Germline V lookup: CDR1 LGHNA, CDR2 YSLEER. This CDR3 spans 11 amino acids. V was trimmed by 6 bases and J by 6 bases, leaving 5 bases between them. The CDR3: CASRTAGELFF. The CDR3 DNA follows: TGCGCCAGCAGAACTGCCGGGGAGCTGTTTTTT.

This chain links TRBV19 with TRBJ1-1; a possible D gene is TRBD1 (5 bases). The CDR3 totals 14 residues. V dropped 5 bases and J dropped 6 bases, with 16 bases sitting between them. From germline, CDR1 is LNHDA and CDR2 SQIVND (reference sequence). For the CDR3, the DNA is TGTGCCAGTAGTGGGGGGAGCGGGAGCCCTGAAGCTTTCTTT. It is translated as CASSGGSGSPEAFF.

The V gene is TRBV11-3, the J gene TRBJ1-4, with a weak D call TRBD1 (6 bases). The CDR3 spans 14 residues. Germline V CDR1 and CDR2: SGHNT, YENEEA. Trimming removed 7 bases from V and 6 bases from J, with 15 bases in between. DNA of the CDR3: TGTGCCAGCAAGACCGGGACAAGCGATGAAAAACTGTTTTTT. Amino acid sequence: CASKTGTSDEKLFF.

This rearrangement joins TRBV6-1 to TRBJ1-5; D is ambiguous. This CDR3 region has 13 residues. CDR1 MNHNS and CDR2 SASEGT come from the germline V gene. V was shortened by 6 bases and J by 0 bases, with 6 bases between the two germline ends. CDR3 loop: CASRTGSNQPQHF. In nucleotides, the CDR3 is TGTGCCAGCAGAACGGGTAGCAATCAGCCCCAGCATTTT.

This clone was counted once. This chain joins TRBV29-1 and TRBJ2-3; tentatively, D is TRBD2 (7 bases). Deletions cut 8 bases from V and 2 bases from J, with 17 bases between. CDR3 length: 14 amino acids. The germline CDR1 and CDR2 sequences are SQVTM and ANQGSEA. This chain's CDR3 is CSPFGGGLTDTQYF. CDR3 DNA: TGCAGCCCCTTTGGGGGGGGCCTCACAGATACGCAGTATTTT.

This clone appeared once. The chain employs TRBV12-5 and TRBJ2-1, with D possibly being TRBD1 or TRBD2 (6 bases each). Trimming left V 5 bases short and J 3 bases short, with 17 bases between. Germline values: CDR1 LGHNT, CDR2 FRNRAP. CDR3 size: 16 residues. The CDR3 DNA follows: TGTGCTAGTGGTCTGGAAAATGGGGGGCTCTACAATGAGCAGTTCTTC. It yields the protein CASGLENGGLYNEQFF.

The V and J genes are TRBV5-1 and TRBJ2-2, with D possibly TRBD2 on 7 matching bases. V was pared by 7 bases and J by 6 bases, with 13 bases between. This CDR3 has 13 amino acids. CDR1 and CDR2 from the germline V gene are SGHRS and YFSETQ. In DNA, the CDR3 is TGCGCCAGCGTCTCGGGGGGCCCCGGGGAGCTGTTTTTT. Protein product: CASVSGGPGELFF.

The J gene is TRBJ1-6, the V gene TRBV7-3; unclear D gene. Germline V lookup: CDR1 SGHTA, CDR2 FQGTGA. Trimming left V 6 bases short and J 13 bases short, with 16 bases between. This CDR3 is built from 13 residues. Written as DNA, the CDR3 is TGTGCCAGCAGAAGCACACCCGTTGAGCCCCTCCACTTT. Its translation: CASRSTPVEPLHF.

The chain employs TRBV20-1 and TRBJ1-2; D may be TRBD1 (5 bases). V lost 2 bases, J lost 7 bases, and 8 bases lay in between. CDR1 and CDR2 (germline): DFQATT, SNEGSKA (reference sequence). This CDR3 has 11 residues. The CDR3 sequence: CSARNQGGYTF. The CDR3 DNA sequence: TGCAGTGCTAGAAATCAGGGTGGCTACACCTTC.

The V and J genes are TRBV7-9 and TRBJ2-1; 7 bases map to TRBD2. This CDR3 spans 14 amino acids. V was pared by 1 base and J by 7 bases, with 4 bases of the junction left unmatched. Looked up from germline, CDR1 is SEHNR and CDR2 is FQNEAQ (reference sequence). The CDR3 here is CASSLGLRENEQFF. In DNA, the CDR3 is TGTGCCAGCAGCTTAGGTCTGCGGGAGAATGAGCAGTTCTTC. The complete variable domain, with remaining parts taken from reference TRBV7-9 and TRBJ2-1, reads DTGVSQNPRHKITKRGQNVTFRCDPISEHNRLYWYRQTLGQGPEFLTYFQNEAQLEKSRLLSDRFSAERPKGSFSTLEIQRTEQGDSAMYLCASSLGLRENEQFFGPGTRLTVL.

This chain uses TRBV15 with TRBJ2-7; maybe TRBD1 (5 bases). Trimming stripped 3 bases from V and 6 bases from J, with 18 bases between. The CDR3 loop spans 15 amino acids. The germline V gene encodes CDR1 LNHNV and CDR2 YYDKDF (reference sequence). CDR3 nucleotide sequence: TGTGCCACCAGCAGCGACATTGGATTTACAGGCGAGCAGTACTTC. Amino acid sequence: CATSSDIGFTGEQYF.

This clone was counted a few times. J is TRBJ1-2 and V is TRBV11-3; unclear D gene. The V end was cut by 5 bases, the J end by 4 bases, with 11 bases between. The germline gives CDR1 SGHNT, CDR2 YENEEA. CDR3 length: 13 amino acids. The CDR3 protein is CASSPDGFYGYTF. In nucleotides, the CDR3 is TGTGCCAGCAGCCCGGACGGGTTCTATGGCTACACCTTC.

This clone was seen a single time. This chain connects TRBV18 to TRBJ2-1; perhaps D is TRBD1 or TRBD2 (6 bases each). Germline CDR1 and CDR2: KGHSH and LQKENI. The CDR3 consists of 16 residues. V was trimmed by 6 bases and J by 0 bases, leaving 15 bases between them. The CDR3: CASSRSGASSYNEQFF. The CDR3 DNA is TGTGCCAGCTCTCGGTCGGGGGCGAGCTCCTACAATGAGCAGTTCTTC.

In DNA form, the CDR3 reads TGTGCCAGCAGCTTAGACAGGTACTCCTACGAGCAGTACTTC. Its protein product is CASSLDRYSYEQYF. This rearrangement joins TRBV7-3 to TRBJ2-7; a weak D match, TRBD1 (6 bases). The CDR3 length is 14 residues. With 2 bases removed from V and 0 bases from J, the gap between germline ends came to 8 bases. Germline assignment: CDR1 SGHTA and CDR2 FQGTGA.

V and J are TRBV7-2 and TRBJ2-1; TRBD2 is a possible D gene (5 bases). Germline V gene lookup returns CDR1 SGHTA and CDR2 FQGNSA. The CDR3 has 14 amino acids. V gave up 3 bases and J gave up 11 bases, with 17 bases separating them. As DNA, the CDR3 is TGTGCCAGCAGCTTCCTATCCCAGAGGGTCCAGCAGTTCTTC. It yields the protein CASSFLSQRVQQFF.

The V gene is TRBV7-9, the J gene TRBJ1-1; possible D gene TRBD1, 5 bases. The V end lost 3 bases, the J end lost 5 bases, and 22 bases lay between the germline ends. There are 17 residues in the CDR3. Germline CDR1 is SEHNR and CDR2 is FQNEAQ (reference sequence). The CDR3 DNA is TGTGCCAGCAGCTTTAATAGTGAAGAGGGGTTAGGGACTGAAGCTTTCTTT. Protein product: CASSFNSEEGLGTEAFF. The entire variable domain, with the rest obtained from reference TRBV7-9 and TRBJ1-1, is as follows: DTGVSQNPRHKITKRGQNVTFRCDPISEHNRLYWYRQTLGQGPEFLTYFQNEAQLEKSRLLSDRFSAERPKGSFSTLEIQRTEQGDSAMYLCASSFNSEEGLGTEAFFGQGTRLTVV.

Here the CDR3 DNA reads TGTGCCAGCAGTTTACAGACTAGCGGGAGCCGCGAGCAGTACTTC. Its protein product is CASSLQTSGSREQYF. V and J are TRBV27 and TRBJ2-7; TRBD2 agrees at 12 bases. The germline V gene has CDR1 MNHEY and CDR2 SMNVEV (reference sequence). The CDR3 length is 15 residues. With V trimmed by 2 bases and J by 6 bases, 5 bases remained unmatched.

This chain links TRBV29-1 with TRBJ1-1; D unclear. Trimming stripped 6 bases from V and 2 bases from J, with 13 bases between. CDR3 length equals 13 residues. The germline CDR1 and CDR2 sequences are SQVTM and ANQGSEA. The CDR3 nucleotides read TGCAGCGTCCTATCCGGCGCCAACACTGAAGCTTTCTTT. The encoded protein is CSVLSGANTEAFF. Filled out from reference TRBV29-1 and TRBJ1-1, the complete variable domain reads SAVISQKPSRDICQRGTSLTIQCQVDSQVTMMFWYRQQPGQSLTLIATANQGSEATYESGFVIDKFPISRPNLTFSTLTVSNMSPEDSSIYLCSVLSGANTEAFFGQGTRLTVV.